The rows below give T cell receptor beta chains drawn from one sample of a study of blood T cell repertoires in COVID-19. Sequencing used immunoSEQ multiplex PCR; TCRdb keeps in-frame clones, though not all of them. The sample has about 300,000 clones; 85% to 90% are singletons. Sequencing used peripheral blood. These receptor sequences come from a young woman with COVID-19, enrolled during active disease. CDR3s include the opening cysteine and the closing phenylalanine or tryptophan. The D gene is left open where the match is weak. The size entry is marked missing in some rows and otherwise reads once, few, many or a size class.

J: TRBJ1-1
V: TRBV7-8
length: 18
size: .
D: TRBD1
DNA: TGTGCCAGCAGCACGCCCAAAAAGGACAGGTTGGAAAACACTGAAGCTTTCTTT
CDR3: CASSTPKKDRLENTEAFF

J: TRBJ2-2
V: TRBV10-3
length: 14
size: .
D: TRBD1
DNA: TGTGCCACCCGGGGACAGGCTGACACCGGGGAGCTGTTTTTT
CDR3: CATRGQADTGELFF

J: TRBJ2-1
V: TRBV6-5
length: 11
size: .
D: .
DNA: TGTGCCAGCAGTCAGGGGAATGAGCAGTTCTTC
CDR3: CASSQGNEQFF

J: TRBJ1-1
V: TRBV21-1
length: 15
size: .
D: .
DNA: TGTGCCAGCAGACGGACAGGGGCAACGAACACTGAAGCTTTCTTT
CDR3: CASRRTGATNTEAFF

J: TRBJ2-1
V: TRBV12-2
length: 15
size: .
D: .
DNA: TGTGCAAGTCGCTTAGGCGGGGGTGGCAGGGATGAGCAGTTCTTC
CDR3: CASRLGGGGRDEQFF

J: TRBJ1-5
V: TRBV21-1
length: 17
size: .
D: .
DNA: TGTGCCAGCAGAGGGGGACAGGGCCGTGAGAGCAATCAGCCCCAGCATTTT
CDR3: CASRGGQGRESNQPQHF

J: TRBJ1-4
V: TRBV7-9
length: 15
size: .
D: .
DNA: TGTGCCAGCAGCCGGAGCAGGGGAGGGGCTGAAAAACTGTTTTTT
CDR3: CASSRSRGGAEKLFF

J: TRBJ1-2
V: TRBV5-4
length: 15
size: once
D: TRBD1
DNA: TGTGCCAGCAGCGCAAGTCCCGGACAGGGCTATGGCTACACCTTC
CDR3: CASSASPGQGYGYTF

J: TRBJ1-1
V: TRBV10-3
length: 13
size: .
D: .
DNA: TGTGCCATCAGTGTCGCAGGGAACACTGAAGCTTTCTTT
CDR3: CAISVAGNTEAFF

J: TRBJ1-1
V: TRBV11-2
length: 14
size: once
D: .
DNA: TGTGCCAGCAGCTTAGGTCTTCTGAACACTGAAGCTTTCTTT
CDR3: CASSLGLLNTEAFF

J: TRBJ2-7
V: TRBV11-3
length: 15
size: .
D: TRBD1
DNA: TGTGCCAGCAGCTTAGTGGGGACAGGGAGGCACGAGCAGTACTTC
CDR3: CASSLVGTGRHEQYF

J: TRBJ2-1
V: TRBV18
length: 16
size: few
D: TRBD1
DNA: TGTGCCAGCTCACCATCCGGGACAGGCAACTACAATGAGCAGTTCTTC
CDR3: CASSPSGTGNYNEQFF

J: TRBJ1-1
V: TRBV10-2
length: 13
size: once
D: TRBD1
DNA: TGCGCCAGCAGTCAACAGGGGGGAACTGAAGCTTTCTTT
CDR3: CASSQQGGTEAFF

J: TRBJ1-2
V: TRBV3-1/TRBV3-2
length: 15
size: .
D: .
DNA: TGTGCCAGCAGCCAAGTTGGTATTACTAGTATTGACTACACCTTC
CDR3: CASSQVGITSIDYTF

J: TRBJ2-4
V: TRBV28
length: 14
size: .
D: .
DNA: TGTGCCAGCAGTTTAGCGGGGGCTAAAAACATTCAGTACTTC
CDR3: CASSLAGAKNIQYF

J: TRBJ2-5
V: TRBV28
length: 15
size: .
D: TRBD2
DNA: TGTGCCAGCAGTCTGACTAGCGGGGGACAAGAGACCCAGTACTTC
CDR3: CASSLTSGGQETQYF

J: TRBJ1-6
V: TRBV7-9
length: 13
size: .
D: .
DNA: TGTGCCAGCAGCCCCGGGGGTCTCGCACCCCTCCACTTT
CDR3: CASSPGGLAPLHF

J: TRBJ2-1
V: TRBV6-5
length: 13
size: .
D: .
DNA: TGTGCCAGCAGACTACAGGGTTGGAATGAGCAGTTCTTC
CDR3: CASRLQGWNEQFF

J: TRBJ1-2
V: TRBV20-1
length: 11
size: .
D: .
DNA: TGCAGTGCTCTTCAGGAATATGGCTACACCTTC
CDR3: CSALQEYGYTF

J: TRBJ1-2
V: TRBV4-1
length: 14
size: once
D: TRBD1
DNA: TGCGCCAGCAGCCCAGTGGGGACAGGGTATGGCTACACCTTC
CDR3: CASSPVGTGYGYTF

J: TRBJ2-3
V: TRBV24-1
length: 13
size: .
D: .
DNA: TGTGCCACCAGTGATCTCGTCACAGATACGCAGTATTTT
CDR3: CATSDLVTDTQYF

J: TRBJ1-1
V: TRBV27
length: 17
size: .
D: .
DNA: TGTGCCAGCAGTTTATCCGGGTCTTCACGCATGAACACTGAAGCTTTCTTT
CDR3: CASSLSGSSRMNTEAFF

J: TRBJ2-6
V: TRBV21-1
length: 16
size: .
D: .
DNA: TGTGCCAGCAGCGATACAGGGGGTCCTGGGGCCAACGTCCTGACTTTC
CDR3: CASSDTGGPGANVLTF

J: TRBJ1-1
V: TRBV7-8
length: 15
size: .
D: TRBD1
DNA: TGTGCCAGCAGCAGTTGGGACAGCATGAACACTGAAGCTTTCTTT
CDR3: CASSSWDSMNTEAFF

J: TRBJ1-5
V: TRBV19
length: 15
size: .
D: .
DNA: TGTGCCAGTACCCCCGTCCTAAACGGCAATCAGCCCCAGCATTTT
CDR3: CASTPVLNGNQPQHF

J: TRBJ2-3
V: TRBV6-4
length: 15
size: once
D: TRBD2
DNA: TGTGCCAGCAGAGAATCTAGCGGCGATACAGATACGCAGTATTTT
CDR3: CASRESSGDTDTQYF

J: TRBJ1-1
V: TRBV27
length: 14
size: .
D: .
DNA: TGTGCCAGCAGTATTACACAGGGTTACACTGAAGCTTTCTTT
CDR3: CASSITQGYTEAFF

J: TRBJ2-5
V: TRBV7-9
length: 15
size: .
D: .
DNA: TGTGCCAGCAGCTTAGATGGACAACGACAAGAGACCCAGTACTTC
CDR3: CASSLDGQRQETQYF

J: TRBJ2-3
V: TRBV12-5
length: 15
size: .
D: TRBD2
DNA: TGTGCTAGTAATGCCCGGGGGGGGAGCACAGATACGCAGTATTTT
CDR3: CASNARGGSTDTQYF

J: TRBJ2-1
V: TRBV24-1
length: 18
size: .
D: TRBD1
DNA: TGTGCCACCAGTGATTTTGCACTTGAGACAGGGGTGGGCAATGAGCAGTTCTTC
CDR3: CATSDFALETGVGNEQFF

J: TRBJ1-6
V: TRBV28
length: 15
size: once
D: TRBD1
DNA: TGTGCCAGCACTTCAAGACAGGGGGCTCGATCACCCCTCCACTTT
CDR3: CASTSRQGARSPLHF

J: TRBJ1-6
V: TRBV7-9
length: 17
size: .
D: TRBD1
DNA: TGTGCCAGCAGCTCCTCCGACAGGGGCGCCTATAATTCACCCCTCCACTTT
CDR3: CASSSSDRGAYNSPLHF

J: TRBJ1-1
V: TRBV5-1
length: 16
size: .
D: .
DNA: TGCGCCAGCAGCTTGGCGGCAGCGGGGTTCGGCACTGAAGCTTTCTTT
CDR3: CASSLAAAGFGTEAFF

J: TRBJ2-2
V: TRBV27
length: 15
size: .
D: .
DNA: TGTGCCAGCAGTTTAGCTGGGGGCTGGACCGGGGAGCTGTTTTTT
CDR3: CASSLAGGWTGELFF

J: TRBJ2-2
V: TRBV5-4
length: 19
size: .
D: TRBD2
DNA: TGTGCCAGCAGCTCGCCGGGACTAGATGGGTTCGGGGTTGCCGGGGAGCTGTTTTTT
CDR3: CASSSPGLDGFGVAGELFF

J: TRBJ2-7
V: TRBV13
length: 17
size: .
D: TRBD2
DNA: TGTGCCAGCAGCTACGGACTAGCGGGGCACGACTCCTACGAGCAGTACTTC
CDR3: CASSYGLAGHDSYEQYF

J: TRBJ2-7
V: TRBV6-5
length: 15
size: .
D: TRBD2
DNA: TGTGCCAGCAACCCGACTAGCGGTATCTCCTACGAGCAGTACTTC
CDR3: CASNPTSGISYEQYF

J: TRBJ1-1
V: TRBV25-1
length: 12
size: few
D: TRBD1
DNA: TGTGCCAGCAGTACAGGGGTCACTGAAGCTTTCTTT
CDR3: CASSTGVTEAFF

J: TRBJ1-1
V: TRBV18
length: 13
size: .
D: .
DNA: TGTGCCAGCTCACCAGACTTTTACACTGAAGCTTTCTTT
CDR3: CASSPDFYTEAFF

J: TRBJ1-2
V: TRBV30
length: 16
size: few
D: TRBD1
DNA: TGTGCCTGGAGTACAACCGGGACAGGGGGCTTGGGTGGCTACACCTTC
CDR3: CAWSTTGTGGLGGYTF

J: TRBJ2-5
V: TRBV2
length: 13
size: .
D: .
DNA: TGTGCCAGCAGTGCTGCAGGGAGGGAGACCCAGTACTTC
CDR3: CASSAAGRETQYF

J: TRBJ1-3
V: TRBV11-1
length: 14
size: .
D: .
DNA: TGTGCCAGCAGCTTGGGCTTCTCTGGAAACACCATATATTTT
CDR3: CASSLGFSGNTIYF

J: TRBJ1-1
V: TRBV6-5
length: 14
size: .
D: TRBD1
DNA: TGTGCCAGCAGTAACCGGGACAGGGGTACTGAAGCTTTCTTT
CDR3: CASSNRDRGTEAFF

J: TRBJ2-2
V: TRBV4-2
length: 15
size: .
D: TRBD1
DNA: TGTGCCAGCAGCCAAACCGGGACAGGGACCGGGGAGCTGTTTTTT
CDR3: CASSQTGTGTGELFF

J: TRBJ1-1
V: TRBV4-3
length: 15
size: .
D: TRBD1
DNA: TGCGCCAGCAGCCAAGACCGACAGGGGAACACTGAAGCTTTCTTT
CDR3: CASSQDRQGNTEAFF

J: TRBJ1-2
V: TRBV7-2
length: 12
size: .
D: .
DNA: TGTGCCAGCAGCTCTCCTACTCGCGGCTACACCTTC
CDR3: CASSSPTRGYTF

J: TRBJ1-2
V: TRBV6-1
length: 15
size: .
D: .
DNA: TGTGCCAGCAGTGAAGCTGGGACATCGGCCGGTGGCTACACCTTC
CDR3: CASSEAGTSAGGYTF